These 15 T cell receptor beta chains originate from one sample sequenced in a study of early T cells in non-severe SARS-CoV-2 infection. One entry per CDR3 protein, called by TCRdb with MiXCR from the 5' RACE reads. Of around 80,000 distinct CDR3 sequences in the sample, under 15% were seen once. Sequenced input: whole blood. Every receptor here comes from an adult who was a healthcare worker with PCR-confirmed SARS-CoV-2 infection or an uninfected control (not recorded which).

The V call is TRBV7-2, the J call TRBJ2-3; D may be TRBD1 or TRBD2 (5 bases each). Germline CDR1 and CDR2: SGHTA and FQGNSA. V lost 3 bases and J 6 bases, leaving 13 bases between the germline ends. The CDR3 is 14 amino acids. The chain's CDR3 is CASSFRGAIDTQYF. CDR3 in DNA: TGTGCCAGCAGCTTTCGAGGGGCCATCGATACGCAGTATTTT.

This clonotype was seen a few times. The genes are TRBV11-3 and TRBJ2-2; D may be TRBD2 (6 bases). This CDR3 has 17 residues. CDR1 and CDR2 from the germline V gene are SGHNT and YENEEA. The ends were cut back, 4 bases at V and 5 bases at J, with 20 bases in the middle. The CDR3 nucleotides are TGTGCCAGCAGCTCCATCACGGGAGAGGGGCGGACCGGGGAGCTGTTTTTT. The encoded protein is CASSSITGEGRTGELFF.

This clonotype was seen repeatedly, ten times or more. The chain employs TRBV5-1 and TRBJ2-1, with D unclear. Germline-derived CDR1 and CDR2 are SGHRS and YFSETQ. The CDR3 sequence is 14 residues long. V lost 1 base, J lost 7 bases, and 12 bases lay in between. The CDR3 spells CASSLPGSSNEQFF. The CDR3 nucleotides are TGCGCCAGCAGCTTGCCTGGGTCGTCGAATGAGCAGTTCTTC.

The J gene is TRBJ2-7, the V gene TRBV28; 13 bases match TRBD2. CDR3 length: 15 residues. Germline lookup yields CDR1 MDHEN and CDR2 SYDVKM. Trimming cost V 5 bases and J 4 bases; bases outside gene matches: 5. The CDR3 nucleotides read TGTGCCAGCAGTCCCGGGACTAGCGGGATTTACGAGCAGTACTTC. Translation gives CASSPGTSGIYEQYF. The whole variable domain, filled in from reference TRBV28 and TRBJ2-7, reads DVKVTQSSRYLVKRTGEKVFLECVQDMDHENMFWYRQDPGLGLRLIYFSYDVKMKEKGDIPEGYSVSREKKERFSLILESASTNQTSMYLCASSPGTSGIYEQYFGPGTRLTVT.

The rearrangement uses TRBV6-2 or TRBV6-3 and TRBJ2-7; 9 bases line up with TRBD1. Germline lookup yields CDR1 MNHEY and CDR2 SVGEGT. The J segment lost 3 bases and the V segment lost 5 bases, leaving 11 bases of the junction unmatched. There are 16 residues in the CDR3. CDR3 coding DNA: TGTGCCAGCAGTCCCCTCGGGGGACAGGGAATCTACGAGCAGTACTTC. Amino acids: CASSPLGGQGIYEQYF.

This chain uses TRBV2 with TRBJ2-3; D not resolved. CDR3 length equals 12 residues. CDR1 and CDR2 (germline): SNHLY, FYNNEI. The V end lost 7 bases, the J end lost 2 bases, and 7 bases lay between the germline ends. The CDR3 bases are TGTGCCAGCACTGTAAACACAGATACGCAGTATTTT. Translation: CASTVNTDTQYF. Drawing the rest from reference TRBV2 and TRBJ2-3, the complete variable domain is EPEVTQTPSHQVTQMGQEVILRCVPISNHLYFYWYRQILGQKVEFLVSFYNNEISEKSEIFDDQFSVERPDGSNFTLKIRSTKLEDSAMYFCASTVNTDTQYFGPGTRLTVL.

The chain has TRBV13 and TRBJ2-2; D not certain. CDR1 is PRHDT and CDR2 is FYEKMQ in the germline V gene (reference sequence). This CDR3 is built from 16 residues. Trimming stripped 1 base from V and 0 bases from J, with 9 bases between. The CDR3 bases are TGTGCCAGCAGCTTAGCGGCCACCTCGAACACCGGGGAGCTGTTTTTT. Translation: CASSLAATSNTGELFF.

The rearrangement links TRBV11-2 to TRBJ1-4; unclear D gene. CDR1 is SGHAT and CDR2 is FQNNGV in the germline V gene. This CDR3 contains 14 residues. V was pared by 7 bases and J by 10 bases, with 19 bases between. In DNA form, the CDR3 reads TGTGCCAGCACCCTAGGCCCACGCCTAGGAAAACTGTTTTTT. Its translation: CASTLGPRLGKLFF.

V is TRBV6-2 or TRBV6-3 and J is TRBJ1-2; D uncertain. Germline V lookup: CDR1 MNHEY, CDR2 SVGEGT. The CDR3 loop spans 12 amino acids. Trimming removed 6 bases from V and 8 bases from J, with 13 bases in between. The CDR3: CASRNPQAGYTF. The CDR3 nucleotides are TGTGCCAGCAGGAACCCCCAGGCCGGCTACACCTTC.

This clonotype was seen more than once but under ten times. The CDR3 here is CATSALGRLERGGEKLFF. In DNA, the CDR3 is TGTGCCACCTCAGCCCTGGGCAGGCTTGAGCGAGGAGGGGAAAAACTGTTTTTT. The V call is TRBV5-4, the J call TRBJ1-4; the D is unclear. V was clipped by 9 bases and J by 8 bases, with 32 bases between them. The CDR3 is made up of 18 amino acids. Germline CDR1 SGHNT, CDR2 YYREEE (reference sequence).

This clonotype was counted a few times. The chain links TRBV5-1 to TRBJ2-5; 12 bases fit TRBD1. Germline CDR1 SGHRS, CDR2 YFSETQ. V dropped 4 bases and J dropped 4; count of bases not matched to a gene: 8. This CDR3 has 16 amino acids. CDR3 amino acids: CASSTMGQGASETQYF. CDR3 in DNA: TGCGCCAGCAGCACCATGGGACAGGGGGCCTCAGAGACCCAGTACTTC.

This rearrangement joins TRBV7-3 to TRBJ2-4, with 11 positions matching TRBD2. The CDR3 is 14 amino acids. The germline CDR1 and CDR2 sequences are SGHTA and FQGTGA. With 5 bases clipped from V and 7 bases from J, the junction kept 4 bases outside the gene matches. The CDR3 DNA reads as TGTGCCAGCAGCCTAGCGGGAGGAACGAACATTCAGTACTTC. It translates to CASSLAGGTNIQYF.

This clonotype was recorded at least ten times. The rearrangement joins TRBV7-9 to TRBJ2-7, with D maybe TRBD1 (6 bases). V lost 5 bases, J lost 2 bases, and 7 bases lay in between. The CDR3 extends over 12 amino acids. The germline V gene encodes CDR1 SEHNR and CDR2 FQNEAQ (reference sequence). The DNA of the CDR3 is TGTGCCAGCAGCCCAGGGGCCTACGAGCAGTACTTC. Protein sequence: CASSPGAYEQYF.

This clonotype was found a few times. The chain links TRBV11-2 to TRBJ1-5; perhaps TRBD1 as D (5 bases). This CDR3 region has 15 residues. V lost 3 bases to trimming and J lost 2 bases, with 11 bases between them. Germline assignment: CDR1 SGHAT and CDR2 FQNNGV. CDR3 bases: TGTGCCAGCAGCTTGGGACTACTAGGCAATCAGCCCCAGCATTTT. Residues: CASSLGLLGNQPQHF. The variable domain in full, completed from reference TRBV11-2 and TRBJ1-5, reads EAGVAQSPRYKIIEKRQSVAFWCNPISGHATLYWYQQILGQGPKLLIQFQNNGVVDDSQLPKDRFSAERLKGVDSTLKIQPAKLEDSAVYLCASSLGLLGNQPQHFGDGTRLSIL.

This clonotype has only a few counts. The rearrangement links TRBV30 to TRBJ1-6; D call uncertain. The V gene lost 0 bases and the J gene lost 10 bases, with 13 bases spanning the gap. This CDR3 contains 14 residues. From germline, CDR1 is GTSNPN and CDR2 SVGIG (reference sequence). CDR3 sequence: CAWSVSGLGSPLHF. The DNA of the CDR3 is TGTGCCTGGAGTGTATCTGGCCTGGGCTCACCCCTCCACTTT. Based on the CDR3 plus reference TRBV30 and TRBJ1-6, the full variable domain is SQTIHQWPATLVQPVGSPLSLECTVEGTSNPNLYWYRQAAGRGLQLLFYSVGIGQISSEVPQNLSASRPQDRQFILSSKKLLLSDSGFYLCAWSVSGLGSPLHFGNGTRLTVT.